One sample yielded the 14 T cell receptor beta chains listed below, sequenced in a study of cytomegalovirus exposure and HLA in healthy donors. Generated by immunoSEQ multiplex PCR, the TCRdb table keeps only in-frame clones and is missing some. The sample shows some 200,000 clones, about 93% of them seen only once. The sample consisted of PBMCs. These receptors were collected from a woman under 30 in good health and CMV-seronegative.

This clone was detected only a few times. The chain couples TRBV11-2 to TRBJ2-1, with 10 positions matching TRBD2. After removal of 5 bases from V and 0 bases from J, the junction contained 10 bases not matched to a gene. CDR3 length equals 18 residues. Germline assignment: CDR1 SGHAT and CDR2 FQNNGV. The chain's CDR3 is CASSQKNGLAASYNEQFF. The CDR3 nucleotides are TGTGCCAGCAGCCAGAAGAACGGACTAGCGGCCTCCTACAATGAGCAGTTCTTC.

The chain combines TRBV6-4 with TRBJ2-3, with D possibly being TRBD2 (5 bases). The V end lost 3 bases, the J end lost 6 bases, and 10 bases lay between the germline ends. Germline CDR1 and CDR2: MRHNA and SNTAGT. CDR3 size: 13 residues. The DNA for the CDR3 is TGTGCCAGCAGTGAAAGGCGGGTGGATACGCAGTATTTT. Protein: CASSERRVDTQYF.

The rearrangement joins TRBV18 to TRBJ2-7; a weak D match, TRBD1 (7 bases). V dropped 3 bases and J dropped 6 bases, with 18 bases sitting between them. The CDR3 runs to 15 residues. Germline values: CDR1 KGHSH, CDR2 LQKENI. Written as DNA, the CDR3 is TGTGCCAGCTCACCTCCAGGGGGGAAGAAATCCGAGCAGTACTTC. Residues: CASSPPGGKKSEQYF.

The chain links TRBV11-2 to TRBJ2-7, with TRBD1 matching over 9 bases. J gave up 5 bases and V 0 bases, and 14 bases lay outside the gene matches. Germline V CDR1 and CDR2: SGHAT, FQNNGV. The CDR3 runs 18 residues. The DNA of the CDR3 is TGTGCCAGCAGCTTAGAGACAGGGGGACGGGACCTTCGAAACGAGCAGTACTTC. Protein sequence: CASSLETGGRDLRNEQYF. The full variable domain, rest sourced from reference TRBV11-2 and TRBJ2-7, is EAGVAQSPRYKIIEKRQSVAFWCNPISGHATLYWYQQILGQGPKLLIQFQNNGVVDDSQLPKDRFSAERLKGVDSTLKIQPAKLEDSAVYLCASSLETGGRDLRNEQYFGPGTRLTVT.

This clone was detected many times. The CDR3 nucleotides are TGTGCCAGCAGTGAAGTTAGCGGGGCCTCCTACGAGCAGTACTTC. Residues: CASSEVSGASYEQYF. The chain has TRBV6-1 and TRBJ2-7, with 8 bases aligning to TRBD2. Trimming at V came to 1 base and at J to 0 bases, leaving 2 bases not matched to a gene. Per germline, CDR1 MNHNS and CDR2 SASEGT. The CDR3 extends over 15 amino acids.

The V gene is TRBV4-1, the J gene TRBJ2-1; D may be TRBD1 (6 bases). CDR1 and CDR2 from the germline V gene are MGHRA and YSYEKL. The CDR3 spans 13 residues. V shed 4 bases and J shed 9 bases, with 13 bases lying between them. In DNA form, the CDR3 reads TGCGCCAGCAGCCTACCACAGGGTCTTGAGCAGTTCTTC. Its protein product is CASSLPQGLEQFF.

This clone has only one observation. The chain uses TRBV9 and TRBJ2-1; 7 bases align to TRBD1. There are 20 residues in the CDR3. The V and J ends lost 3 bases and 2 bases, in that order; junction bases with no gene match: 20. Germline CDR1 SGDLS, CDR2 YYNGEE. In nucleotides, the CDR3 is TGTGCCAGCAGCGCCGTGGGTGTAGGGGGCAACTTAAAGGCCTACAATGAGCAGTTCTTC. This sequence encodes CASSAVGVGGNLKAYNEQFF.

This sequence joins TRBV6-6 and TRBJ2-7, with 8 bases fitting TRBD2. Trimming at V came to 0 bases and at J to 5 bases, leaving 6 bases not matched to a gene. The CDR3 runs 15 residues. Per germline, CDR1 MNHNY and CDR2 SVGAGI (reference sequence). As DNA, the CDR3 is TGTGCCAGCAGTTACTCTCGAGCGGGAGCCCACGAGCAGTACTTC. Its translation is CASSYSRAGAHEQYF.

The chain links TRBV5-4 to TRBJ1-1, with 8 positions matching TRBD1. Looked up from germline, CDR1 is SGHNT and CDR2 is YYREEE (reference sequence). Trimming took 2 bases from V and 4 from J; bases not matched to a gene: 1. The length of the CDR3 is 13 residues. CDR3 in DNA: TGTGCCAGCAGCTTCGACAGGGGCACTGAAGCTTTCTTT. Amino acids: CASSFDRGTEAFF. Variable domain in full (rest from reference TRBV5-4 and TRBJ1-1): ETGVTQSPTHLIKTRGQQVTLRCSSQSGHNTVSWYQQALGQGPQFIFQYYREEENGRGNFPPRFSGLQFPNYSSELNVNALELDDSALYLCASSFDRGTEAFFGQGTRLTVV.

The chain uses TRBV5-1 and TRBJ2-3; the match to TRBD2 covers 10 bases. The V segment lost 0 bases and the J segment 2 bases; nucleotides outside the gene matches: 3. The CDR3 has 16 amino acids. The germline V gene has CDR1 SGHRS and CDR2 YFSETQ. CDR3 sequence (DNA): TGCGCCAGCAGCTTGGTAACTAGCGGGGACACAGATACGCAGTATTTT. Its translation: CASSLVTSGDTDTQYF.

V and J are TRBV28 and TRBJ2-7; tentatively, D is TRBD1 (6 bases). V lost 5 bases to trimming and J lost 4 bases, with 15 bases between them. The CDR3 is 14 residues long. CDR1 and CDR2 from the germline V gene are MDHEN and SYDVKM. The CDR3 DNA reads TGTGCCAGCAGTGCTGACAGGCGCTCTTACGAGCAGTACTTC. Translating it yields CASSADRRSYEQYF.

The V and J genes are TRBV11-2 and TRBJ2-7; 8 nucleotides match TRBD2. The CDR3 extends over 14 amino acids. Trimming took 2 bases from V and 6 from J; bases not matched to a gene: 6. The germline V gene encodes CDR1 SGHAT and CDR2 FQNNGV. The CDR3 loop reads CASSLTSGSGEQYF. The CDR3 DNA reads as TGTGCCAGCAGCTTAACGAGCGGGAGCGGCGAGCAGTACTTC.

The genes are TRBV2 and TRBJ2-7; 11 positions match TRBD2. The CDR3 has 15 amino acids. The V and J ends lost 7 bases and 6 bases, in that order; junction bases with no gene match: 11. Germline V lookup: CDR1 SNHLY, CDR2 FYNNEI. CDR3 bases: TGTGCCAGCACCCCGCGGGGTAGCGGGAGGGGCGAGCAGTACTTC. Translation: CASTPRGSGRGEQYF.

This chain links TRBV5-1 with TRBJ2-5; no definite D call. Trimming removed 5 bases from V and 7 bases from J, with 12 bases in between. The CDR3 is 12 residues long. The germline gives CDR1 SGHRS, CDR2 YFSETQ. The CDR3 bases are TGCGCCAGCAGAGTGACTCCTGGGACCCAGTACTTC. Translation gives CASRVTPGTQYF.